The 16 T cell receptor beta chains presented below share a single source sample, sequenced in a study of CD8+ T cells in alopecia areata (dated by TCRdb to about 2018). Library generation was performed with the immunoSEQ multiplex PCR assay. RNA was extracted from all samples and reverse transcribed into cDNA, which served as template for TCR sequencing. TCRdb holds this immuneACCESS table with in-frame rearrangements only. Some clones are missing; in checked studies, unresolved V genes explain under half, and the rest has no known cause. The data for this sample show around 100,000 clones, each detected more than once. The top ten clones comprise around 20% of the sample. The sample comprised lesional skin. Every receptor here comes from a C3H/HeJ mouse with alopecia areata. Mice from this strain have the MHC haplotype H2-k.

Points on this clone: A mismatch at residue 11 separates the TCRdb protein from the translated DNA, so the protein presented here was translated from the DNA. Here the gene names and germline are mouse. The CDR3 end falls 3 residues outside the read, so it is completed with the germline J gene. The V gene is TRBV13-3, the J gene TRBJ1-3; no firm D call. The germline V and J ends were trimmed by 2 bases and 2 bases, with 8 bases remaining between them. The germline V gene has CDR1 NNHDY and CDR2 SYVADS. CDR3 length: 14 residues. The DNA read from the CDR3 is TGTGCCAGCAGTGAAGACAAACCTGGAAATACG. Its translation: CASSEDKPGNT. The whole CDR3 region reads CASSEDKPGNTLYF.

Details on this clone: Mouse gene names and germline throughout. The missing CDR3 end, 4 residues past where the read stops, is filled in from the germline J gene. V usage is TRBV1 and J usage is TRBJ2-3, with a tentative D call TRBD2 (5 bases). The CDR3 has 13 residues. Germline-derived CDR1 and CDR2 are NSQYPW and LRSPGD (reference sequence). Trimming left V 4 bases short and J 2 bases short, with 7 bases between. CDR3: CTCSDGVAETLYF. The sequenced part of the CDR3 DNA is TGCACCTGCAGTGATGGGGTTGCAGAA.

This clone was seen repeatedly, ten times or more. Here the gene names and germline are mouse. Coverage ceases 4 residues before the CDR3 finishes, and the germline J gene fills in the end. The rearrangement joins TRBV13-3 to TRBJ2-1; 9 bases agree with TRBD2. The CDR3 is 17 amino acids. Trimming cost V 0 bases and J 1 base; bases outside gene matches: 5. Germline loops: CDR1 NNHDY, CDR2 SYVADS. Incomplete CDR3 DNA: TGTGCCAGCAGTGATGGGCCGGGACTGGGAAACTATGCT. As protein: CASSDGPGLGNYA. The CDR3 as a whole reads CASSDGPGLGNYAEQFF.

To note about this clone: Mouse germline and gene names are used. The missing CDR3 end, 4 residues past where the read stops, is filled in from the germline J gene. This chain connects TRBV19 to TRBJ2-7, with D possibly matching TRBD1 (5 bases). The ends were cut back, 6 bases at V and 0 bases at J, with 10 bases in the middle. The CDR3 totals 13 residues. Germline assignment: CDR1 FNHDT and CDR2 SITEND (reference sequence). The CDR3 DNA, read in part, is TGTGCCAGCAAAGAGGACAACTCCTAT. It translates to CASKEDNSY. The full CDR3 sequence reads CASKEDNSYEQYF. Filled out from reference TRBV19 and TRBJ2-7, the complete variable domain reads GGIITQTPKFLIGQEGQKLTLKCQQNFNHDTMYWYRQDSGKGLRLIYYSITENDLQKGDLSEGYDASREKKSSFSLTVTSAQKNEMAVFLCASKEDNSYEQYFGPGTRLTVL.

This clone was found many times. All gene names here are mouse names. The read ends 4 residues early relative to the CDR3; the germline J gene fills the gap. V and J are TRBV13-3 and TRBJ2-2; 11 nucleotides align to TRBD2. This CDR3 contains 17 residues. Per germline, CDR1 NNHDY and CDR2 SYVADS. Unmatched junction bases numbered 3, after V lost 0 bases and J lost 2 bases. The DNA read from the CDR3 is TGTGCCAGCAGTGATGACAGACTGGGGGGGAACACCGGG. This encodes CASSDDRLGGNTG. The entire CDR3 protein reads CASSDDRLGGNTGQLYF.

This clone was observed at least ten times. Gene names are mouse gene names. From the germline J gene comes the end of the CDR3, since the read stops 4 residues before it. J is TRBJ2-5 and V is TRBV13-3; D gene unclear. V shed 0 bases and J shed 0 bases, with 8 bases lying between them. Germline loops: CDR1 NNHDY, CDR2 SYVADS. This CDR3 comprises 15 residues. The CDR3 here is CASSDAPSNQDTQYF. CDR3 DNA, as far as it was read: TGTGCCAGCAGTGATGCACCCAGCAACCAAGAC.

On this clone itself: Germline and genes here are mouse. The observed sequence ends 4 residues before the CDR3 terminus, with the missing tail filled in from the germline J gene. The rearrangement uses TRBV17 and TRBJ1-2; D may be TRBD1 (5 bases). V was trimmed by 0 bases and J by 3 bases, leaving 8 bases between them. Germline CDR1 MNHDT, CDR2 YYDKIL. The CDR3 is made up of 14 amino acids. Partial CDR3 DNA: TGTGCTAGCAGTAGAGATGTGGGGGACTCC. Translated: CASSRDVGDS. The full CDR3 is CASSRDVGDSDYTF.

Note on this clone: Gene names follow the mouse nomenclature. The sequence runs out 4 residues before the end of the CDR3; the remainder is reconstructed from the germline J gene. V is TRBV13-3 and J is TRBJ2-7, with TRBD2 as a possible D gene (6 bases). This CDR3 region has 14 residues. Germline assignment: CDR1 NNHDY and CDR2 SYVADS. The CDR3 loop is CASSDPTGTYEQYF. The sequenced CDR3 bases are TGTGCCAGCAGTGATCCGACTGGAACGTAT.

As concerns this clone: The gene names here belong to mouse. The read gets to within 4 residues of the CDR3 end, and the germline J gene fills in the rest. The genes are TRBV13-2 and TRBJ2-7; 9 bases are a match to TRBD2. Germline V gives CDR1 NNHNN, CDR2 SYGAGS (reference sequence). V dropped 0 bases and J dropped 0; count of bases not matched to a gene: 1. The CDR3 contains 15 residues. This CDR3 reads CASGDELGGSYEQYF. The covered CDR3 bases are TGTGCCAGCGGTGATGAACTGGGGGGCTCCTAT.

The sample holds a few counts of this clone. Germline and genes: mouse. The CDR3 is cut off 4 residues early in the read; its end comes from the germline J gene. The J gene is TRBJ1-1, the V gene TRBV13-3; 9 nucleotides align to TRBD1. The V segment lost 4 bases and the J segment 2 bases; nucleotides outside the gene matches: 6. The CDR3 is 15 residues long. Germline lookup yields CDR1 NNHDY and CDR2 SYVADS. The sequenced part of the CDR3 DNA is TGTGCCAGCAGTCCCGACAGGGGGGTCAACACA. Translation gives CASSPDRGVNT. The whole CDR3 protein is CASSPDRGVNTEVFF.

A remark on this clone: Gene labels here are mouse ones. With the read ending 4 residues before the CDR3 end, the germline J gene is used to fill in that end. The genes are TRBV13-1 and TRBJ2-2, with 7 bases lining up with TRBD1. CDR1 NSHNY and CDR2 SYGAGN come from the germline V gene. With V trimmed by 2 bases and J by 1 base, 2 bases remained unmatched. The CDR3 extends over 15 amino acids. The chain's CDR3 is CASSEGTENTGQLYF. Partial CDR3 DNA: TGTGCCAGCAGTGAGGGGACAGAAAACACCGGG.

This clone was counted between two and nine times. All gene names here are mouse names. The read ends 4 residues early relative to the CDR3; the germline J gene fills the gap. The chain links TRBV17 to TRBJ2-1; D is possibly TRBD1 (6 bases). From germline, CDR1 is MNHDT and CDR2 YYDKIL. The CDR3 extends over 13 amino acids. V gave up 3 bases and J gave up 4 bases, with 7 bases separating them. CDR3 bases read: TGTGCTAGCAGTAGGGGGACATATGCT. This translates into CASSRGTYA. The CDR3 reads in full as CASSRGTYAEQFF.

This clone was observed a handful of times. The gene symbols are mouse symbols. The CDR3 end is not reached by the read, which stops 4 residues before it; the germline J gene fills it in. This chain links TRBV1 with TRBJ2-1; 14 nucleotides align to TRBD2. Germline values: CDR1 NSQYPW, CDR2 LRSPGD (reference sequence). V was pared by 3 bases and J by 0 bases, with 1 base of the junction left unmatched. CDR3 length: 17 amino acids. The sequenced part of the CDR3 DNA is TGCACCTGCAGTGCGGGACTGGGGGGGCATAACTATGCT. Protein product: CTCSAGLGGHNYA. From start to end, the CDR3 is CTCSAGLGGHNYAEQFF.

Concerning this clone itself: Gene and germline names: mouse. The CDR3 end lies 4 residues beyond the end of the read and is filled in from the germline J gene. The chain links TRBV13-3 to TRBJ2-1, with 8 nucleotides matching TRBD2. V lost 0 bases, J lost 0 bases, and 2 bases stayed unmatched. The CDR3 is 16 residues long. The germline V gene has CDR1 NNHDY and CDR2 SYVADS. CDR3: CASSDGGGDNYAEQFF. The DNA read from the CDR3 is TGTGCCAGCAGTGATGGTGGGGGGGATAACTATGCT.

This clone was counted many times. TCRdb's protein and the translated DNA diverge at residue 13; the protein reported here is the translation of the DNA. The genes are named according to mouse. The CDR3 extends 3 residues past the end of the read, so its final part is completed from the germline J gene. The chain joins TRBV19 to TRBJ1-3; 10 positions agree with TRBD1. After removal of 0 bases from V and 0 bases from J, the junction contained 0 bases not matched to a gene. This CDR3 comprises 16 residues. Germline V CDR1 and CDR2: FNHDT, SITEND (reference sequence). CDR3 DNA (partial): TGTGCCAGCAGTATAGGGGACAGGGGTTCTGGAAATACG. This encodes CASSIGDRGSGNT. The entire CDR3 reads CASSIGDRGSGNTLYF.

This clone turned up a few times. Gene names denote mouse genes. Coverage ceases 4 residues before the CDR3 finishes, and the germline J gene fills in the end. The V gene is TRBV13-3, the J gene TRBJ2-4, with 8 bases identical to TRBD2. V lost 1 base, J lost 3 bases, and 7 bases stayed unmatched. Germline V lookup: CDR1 NNHDY, CDR2 SYVADS. The CDR3 is 16 residues long. The DNA read from the CDR3 is TGTGCCAGCAGTGATTTGGGGGGGAAGGGGCAAAAC. It codes for CASSDLGGKGQN. The entire CDR3 reads CASSDLGGKGQNTLYF. Together with reference TRBV13-3 and TRBJ2-4, the CDR3 gives the full variable domain: EAAVTQSPRSKVAVTGGKVTLSCHQTNNHDYMYWYRQDTGHGLRLIHYSYVADSTEKGDIPDGYKASRPSQENFSLILELASLSQTAVYFCASSDLGGKGQNTLYFGAGTRLSVL.